This passage covers 4 T cell receptor beta chains from one sample sequenced in a study of post-analysis software for immune sequencing data. Study observations and caveats: Among 5 or 6 TRBV segments more frequent in patients than controls were TRBV5-6, TRBV5-1 and TRBV20-1.

Antigens of these TCRs are unknown. Tagging with unique molecular identifiers was a feature of the TCR beta cDNA libraries. TCRdb recomputed calls from the PCR reads with MiXCR, one row per CDR3 protein. Of 450,000 to 650,000 distinct CDR3 sequences listed, about 44% were seen once; the top ten hold about 1.8%. Sequencing was done on a sample of blood. The receptors were sampled from a girl aged 10 to 17 with multiple sclerosis.

This clonotype was seen a single time. V and J are TRBV24-1 and TRBJ2-3; D not resolved. V gave up 3 bases and J gave up 2 bases, with 14 bases separating them. The CDR3 is 16 amino acids. Germline CDR1 and CDR2: KGHDR and SFDVKD. In nucleotides, the CDR3 is TGTGCCACCAGTGATCCCCGGGCGGAAGACACAGATACGCAGTATTTT. Its protein is CATSDPRAEDTDTQYF.

This clonotype was observed many times. The V and J genes are TRBV20-1 and TRBJ2-1; D not certain. Germline loops: CDR1 DFQATT, CDR2 SNEGSKA (reference sequence). The CDR3 has 10 residues. Trimming cost V 2 bases and J 6 bases, with 2 bases left between them. As DNA, the CDR3 is TGCAGTGCTAGAACCAATGAGCAGTTCTTC. This codes for CSARTNEQFF.

J is TRBJ2-3 and V is TRBV9, with 8 positions matching TRBD2. CDR3 size: 16 residues. Per the germline V gene, CDR1 is SGDLS and CDR2 is YYNGEE. Trimming removed 1 base from V and 0 bases from J; junction bases left unmatched: 4. DNA of the CDR3: TGTGCCAGCAGCGTATATCCTAGCGGGAGCACAGATACGCAGTATTTT. This gives the protein CASSVYPSGSTDTQYF.

This clonotype was picked up one time. The chain combines TRBV12-3 or TRBV12-4 with TRBJ2-1, with 13 bases identical to TRBD2. V shed 6 bases, J shed 8 bases, and the junction held 7 bases outside the gene matches. The CDR3 has 15 amino acids. This CDR3 reads CASSRTSGSGDEQFF. The CDR3 DNA follows: TGTGCCAGCAGCAGGACTAGCGGGAGTGGGGATGAGCAGTTCTTC.